Listed below are T cell receptor beta chains from one sample, sequenced in a study of PD-1 blockade in classical Hodgkin lymphoma. Using immunoSEQ multiplex PCR, the repertoire was profiled, and TCRdb retains in-frame clones only, with some absent. The sample has tens of thousands of clones, 89% seen once. The material sequenced was peripheral blood mononuclear cells (PBMCs), taken before the second cycle of nivolumab. The receptors were gathered from a human donor with classical Hodgkin lymphoma. CDR3s include the opening cysteine and the closing phenylalanine or tryptophan. Fields, in order: J gene, D gene, clone size, V gene, CDR3 protein, CDR3 DNA. A D gene is named only where the DNA matches it firmly. Size is omitted from some rows. Given values are once, few, many or a class for expanded clones.

J: TRBJ2-1
D: TRBD2
size: .
V: TRBV7-9
CDR3: CASSLRDYRGEQFF
DNA: TGTGCCAGCAGCCTACGGGACTACCGAGGGGAGCAGTTCTTC

J: TRBJ2-3
D: TRBD2
size: .
V: TRBV5-1
CDR3: CASSLPGGLAGVIGTDTQYF
DNA: TGCGCCAGCAGCTTGCCCGGGGGACTAGCGGGAGTTATCGGGACAGATACGCAGTATTTT

J: TRBJ2-1
D: .
size: .
V: TRBV6-5
CDR3: CASSYIGDGEQFF
DNA: TGTGCCAGCAGTTACATTGGGGATGGGGAGCAGTTCTTC

J: TRBJ2-2
D: TRBD1
size: .
V: TRBV28
CDR3: CASSWDRDKTGELFF
DNA: TGTGCCAGCAGTTGGGACAGGGACAAGACCGGGGAGCTGTTTTTT

J: TRBJ2-1
D: .
size: once
V: TRBV7-2
CDR3: CASSFLRDNAEQFF
DNA: TGTGCCAGCAGCTTTCTCCGTGACAATGCTGAGCAGTTCTTC

J: TRBJ2-3
D: .
size: .
V: TRBV5-1
CDR3: CASSRVSDYTDTQYF
DNA: TGCGCCAGCAGTAGGGTTAGCGACTACACAGATACGCAGTATTTT

J: TRBJ2-3
D: .
size: once
V: TRBV7-9
CDR3: CASSYSRGTDTQYF
DNA: TGTGCCAGCAGCTATTCCCGGGGCACAGATACGCAGTATTTT

J: TRBJ2-3
D: .
size: few
V: TRBV7-8
CDR3: CASSSNYAGTGGTDTQYF
DNA: TGTGCCAGCAGCTCGAACTATGCGGGAACAGGCGGCACAGATACGCAGTATTTT

J: TRBJ2-4
D: .
size: .
V: TRBV27
CDR3: CASSQGGWDIQYF
DNA: TGTGCCAGCAGTCAAGGGGGTTGGGACATTCAGTACTTC

J: TRBJ2-3
D: .
size: .
V: TRBV28
CDR3: CASSLKLHIRGWEIADTQYF
DNA: TGTGCCAGCAGTTTAAAGCTCCACATTAGGGGTTGGGAGATAGCAGATACGCAGTATTTT

J: TRBJ1-2
D: .
size: .
V: TRBV30
CDR3: CAWTRFSTANYGYTF
DNA: TGTGCCTGGACAAGGTTTTCGACAGCTAACTATGGCTACACCTTC

J: TRBJ2-1
D: TRBD2
size: .
V: TRBV4-1
CDR3: CASSQVSGSGKSYNEQFF
DNA: TGCGCCAGCAGCCAAGTATCTGGTAGCGGGAAATCCTACAATGAGCAGTTCTTC

J: TRBJ2-5
D: .
size: few
V: TRBV2
CDR3: CASSGQAQETQYF
DNA: TGTGCCAGCAGCGGGCAGGCCCAAGAGACCCAGTACTTC

J: TRBJ2-5
D: .
size: .
V: TRBV19
CDR3: CASKGDGKSYEETQYF
DNA: TGTGCCAGTAAAGGGGACGGGAAGTCTTACGAGGAGACCCAGTACTTC

J: TRBJ1-4
D: .
size: once
V: TRBV10-3
CDR3: CAIRGRTNEKLFF
DNA: TGTGCCATCAGGGGTCGTACTAATGAAAAACTGTTTTTT

J: TRBJ2-1
D: .
size: .
V: TRBV28
CDR3: CASIVRSVGGTYNEQFF
DNA: TGTGCCAGCATAGTTAGGTCTGTGGGGGGCACCTACAATGAGCAGTTCTTC

J: TRBJ2-2
D: .
size: .
V: TRBV6-6
CDR3: CASSYQESNTGELFF
DNA: TGTGCCAGCAGTTACCAGGAGTCCAACACCGGGGAGCTGTTTTTT

J: TRBJ2-7
D: TRBD2
size: .
V: TRBV10-1
CDR3: CASSEDFSGGYYEQYF
DNA: TGCGCCAGCAGTGAGGATTTTAGCGGGGGGTATTACGAGCAGTACTTC

J: TRBJ2-1
D: .
size: .
V: TRBV6-1
CDR3: CASSDGLANNEQFF
DNA: TGTGCCAGCAGTGACGGCCTAGCGAACAATGAGCAGTTCTTC

J: TRBJ2-5
D: TRBD2
size: .
V: TRBV6-1
CDR3: CASSEGGSRETQYF
DNA: TGTGCCAGCAGTGAGGGGGGGAGTCGGGAGACCCAGTACTTC

J: TRBJ2-7
D: .
size: .
V: TRBV28
CDR3: CASSGGDLTYEQYF
DNA: TGTGCCAGCAGTGGCGGGGATCTAACCTACGAGCAGTACTTC

J: TRBJ2-7
D: .
size: .
V: TRBV7-2
CDR3: CASSPTGTPYEQYF
DNA: TGTGCCAGCAGCCCAACAGGCACCCCCTACGAGCAGTACTTC

J: TRBJ2-7
D: TRBD1
size: .
V: TRBV7-9
CDR3: CASSSIRTGDFEQYF
DNA: TGTGCCAGCAGCTCCATAAGGACAGGGGACTTCGAGCAGTACTTC

J: TRBJ2-5
D: .
size: .
V: TRBV19
CDR3: CASSRGLETQYF
DNA: TGTGCCAGTAGTAGAGGGCTAGAGACCCAGTACTTC

J: TRBJ2-7
D: TRBD2
size: .
V: TRBV15
CDR3: CATSSPLLGGSSYEQYF
DNA: TGTGCCACCAGCAGTCCCCTTTTGGGGGGGAGCTCCTACGAGCAGTACTTC

J: TRBJ1-4
D: .
size: .
V: TRBV18
CDR3: CASSPGAGGREKLFF
DNA: TGTGCCAGCTCACCAGGGGCTGGGGGCCGGGAAAAACTGTTTTTT

J: TRBJ1-5
D: TRBD1
size: .
V: TRBV28
CDR3: CASSFTGGGNQPQHF
DNA: TGTGCCAGCAGTTTTACAGGGGGCGGCAATCAGCCCCAGCATTTT

J: TRBJ1-5
D: .
size: .
V: TRBV10-3
CDR3: CATSDISLAQHF
DNA: TGTGCCACCTCCGACATTTCCTTGGCCCAGCATTTT

J: TRBJ1-5
D: .
size: .
V: TRBV5-6
CDR3: CASSGEGWFYQDQPQHF
DNA: TGTGCCAGCAGCGGGGAGGGTTGGTTTTACCAAGATCAGCCCCAGCATTTT

J: TRBJ2-6
D: .
size: .
V: TRBV30
CDR3: CAWMWTGANVLTF
DNA: TGTGCCTGGATGTGGACTGGGGCCAACGTCCTGACTTTC

J: TRBJ2-1
D: TRBD2
size: .
V: TRBV6-6
CDR3: CASRTSVYNEQFF
DNA: TGTGCCAGCCGGACTAGTGTCTACAATGAGCAGTTCTTC

J: TRBJ1-3
D: .
size: .
V: TRBV5-6
CDR3: CASSLFAGISGNTIYF
DNA: TGTGCCAGCAGCCTGTTTGCGGGGATCTCTGGAAACACCATATATTTT

J: TRBJ1-2
D: TRBD1
size: .
V: TRBV5-4
CDR3: CASSPGQANYGYTF
DNA: TGTGCCAGCAGCCCCGGACAGGCGAACTATGGCTACACCTTC

J: TRBJ2-3
D: .
size: .
V: TRBV4-1
CDR3: CASSQDTGPPASPDTQYF
DNA: TGCGCCAGCAGCCAAGATACAGGGCCGCCGGCGAGTCCAGATACGCAGTATTTT

J: TRBJ2-5
D: TRBD2
size: once
V: TRBV7-8
CDR3: CASSLGLAGGKETQYF
DNA: TGTGCCAGCAGCTTAGGGTTAGCGGGGGGAAAAGAGACCCAGTACTTC